In its sample, the clone carrying this T cell receptor (beta chain) was seen many times. Antigen specificity is unknown. The source of the sample is a study of T-cell reconstitution after alpha-beta-depleted transplantation in children. From germline, CDR1 is DFQATT and CDR2 SNEGSKA (reference sequence). The CDR3 is made up of 15 amino acids. V lost 3 bases, J lost 3 bases, and 17 bases lay in between. Construction of the TCRbeta library involved unique molecular identifiers. TCRdb redid the calling of the PCR reads with MiXCR, one entry per CDR3 protein. The sample lists 200,000 to 300,000 distinct CDR3 sequences, about 25% occurring once. Overall study findings and caveats: Once a year had passed after transplant, T-cell counts and diversity came mostly from newly produced T cells.

Here the sequenced sample was PBMCs, taken before TCRalphabeta/CD19-depleted stem cell transplant. The sequence was obtained from a girl aged 2 to 9 with Fanconi anemia, due to receive a stem cell transplant. The chain couples TRBV20-1 to TRBJ1-2, with D possibly being TRBD1 (6 bases). CDR3: CSASRPRGGDYGYTF. CDR3 DNA sequence: TGCAGTGCTAGTAGACCCAGGGGCGGAGACTATGGCTACACCTTC.